The sequence of this T cell receptor (beta chain) was determined in a study of T cell responses to AZD1222 COVID-19 vaccine. Using immunoSEQ multiplex PCR, the repertoire was profiled, and TCRdb retains in-frame clones only, with some absent. The sample carries some 170,000 clones, about 91% recorded once. Trimming took off 4 bases at V and 3 bases at J, with 7 bases between the two ends. The CDR3 has 12 amino acids. This TCR was sampled from an adult who received the AZD1222 COVID-19 vaccine. The sequencing here drew on peripheral blood, taken 28 days after the second AZD1222 dose. The chain uses TRBV12-3 or TRBV12-4 and TRBJ2-7; no reliable D call. CDR3 region: CASSWSLYEQYF. CDR3 sequence (DNA): TGTGCCAGCAGTTGGTCGCTCTACGAGCAGTACTTC.